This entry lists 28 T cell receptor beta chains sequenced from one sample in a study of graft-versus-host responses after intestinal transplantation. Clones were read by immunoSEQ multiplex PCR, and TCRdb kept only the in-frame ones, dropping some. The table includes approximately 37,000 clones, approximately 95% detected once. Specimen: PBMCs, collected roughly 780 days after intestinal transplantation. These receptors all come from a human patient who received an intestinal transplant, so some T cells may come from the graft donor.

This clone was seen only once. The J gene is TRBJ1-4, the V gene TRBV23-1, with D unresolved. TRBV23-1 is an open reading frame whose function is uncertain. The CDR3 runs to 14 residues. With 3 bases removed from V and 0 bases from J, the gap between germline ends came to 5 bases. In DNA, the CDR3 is TGCGCCAGCAGTCAGAGGCCAACTAATGAAAAACTGTTTTTT. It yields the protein CASSQRPTNEKLFF.

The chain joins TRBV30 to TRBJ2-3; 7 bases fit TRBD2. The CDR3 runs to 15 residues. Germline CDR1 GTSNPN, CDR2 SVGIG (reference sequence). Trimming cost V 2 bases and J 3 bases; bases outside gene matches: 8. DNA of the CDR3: TGTGCCTGGAGTTCGGCCAGCGGGAAAACAGATACGCAGTATTTT. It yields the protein CAWSSASGKTDTQYF.

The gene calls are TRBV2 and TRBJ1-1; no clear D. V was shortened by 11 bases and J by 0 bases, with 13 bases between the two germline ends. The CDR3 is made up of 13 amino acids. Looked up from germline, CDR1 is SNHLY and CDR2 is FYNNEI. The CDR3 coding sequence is TGTGCCCTTAATGACCGCCTGAACACTGAAGCTTTCTTT. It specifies CALNDRLNTEAFF.

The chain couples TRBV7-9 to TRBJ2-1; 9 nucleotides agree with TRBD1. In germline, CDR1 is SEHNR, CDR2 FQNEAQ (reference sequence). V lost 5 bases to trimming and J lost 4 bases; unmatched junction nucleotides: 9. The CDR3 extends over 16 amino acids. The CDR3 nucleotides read TGTGCCAGCAGCCCAAACAGGGGGCCCATATACAATGAGCAGTTCTTC. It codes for CASSPNRGPIYNEQFF.

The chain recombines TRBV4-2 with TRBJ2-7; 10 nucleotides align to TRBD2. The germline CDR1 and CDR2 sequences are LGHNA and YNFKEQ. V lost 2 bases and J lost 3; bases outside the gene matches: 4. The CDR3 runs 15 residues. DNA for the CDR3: TGTGCCAGCAGCCAACAAATAGCGGGAGGCTACGAGCAGTACTTC. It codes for CASSQQIAGGYEQYF.

The CDR3 nucleotides read TGCAGCGGCCGCGGGAGTCACGAGCAGTACTTC. It yields the protein CSGRGSHEQYF. This chain links TRBV29-1 with TRBJ2-7; 7 nucleotides match TRBD2. The CDR3 spans 11 residues. Germline assignment: CDR1 SQVTM and CDR2 ANQGSEA. The junction had 5 bases not matched to a gene; V was cut back by 7 bases and J by 5 bases.

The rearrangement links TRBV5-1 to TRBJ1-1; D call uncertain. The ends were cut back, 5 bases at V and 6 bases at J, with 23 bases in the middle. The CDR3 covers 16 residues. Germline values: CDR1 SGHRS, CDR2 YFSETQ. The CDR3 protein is CASSAIGPANRAEAFF. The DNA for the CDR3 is TGCGCCAGCAGTGCAATTGGGCCGGCGAATAGGGCTGAAGCTTTCTTT.

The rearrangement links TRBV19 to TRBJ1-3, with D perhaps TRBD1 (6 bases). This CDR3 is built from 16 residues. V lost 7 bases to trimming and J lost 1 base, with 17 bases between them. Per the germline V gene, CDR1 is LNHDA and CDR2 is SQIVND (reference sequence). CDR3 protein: CASNPVGGPSGNTIYF. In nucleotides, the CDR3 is TGTGCCAGTAATCCCGTCGGGGGCCCATCTGGAAACACCATATATTTT.

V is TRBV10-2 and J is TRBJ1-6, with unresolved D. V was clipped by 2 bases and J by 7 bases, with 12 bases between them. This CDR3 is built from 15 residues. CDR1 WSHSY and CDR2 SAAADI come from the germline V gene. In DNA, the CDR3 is TGCGCCAGCAGTGAGCTCGGCCAGCAGAATTCACCCCTCCACTTT. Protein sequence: CASSELGQQNSPLHF.

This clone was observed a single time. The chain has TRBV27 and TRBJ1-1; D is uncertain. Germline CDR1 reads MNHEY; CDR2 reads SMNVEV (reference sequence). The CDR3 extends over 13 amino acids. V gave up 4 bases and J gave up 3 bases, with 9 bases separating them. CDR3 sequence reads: CASSWGRDTEAFF. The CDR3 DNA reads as TGTGCCAGCAGTTGGGGTCGGGACACTGAAGCTTTCTTT.

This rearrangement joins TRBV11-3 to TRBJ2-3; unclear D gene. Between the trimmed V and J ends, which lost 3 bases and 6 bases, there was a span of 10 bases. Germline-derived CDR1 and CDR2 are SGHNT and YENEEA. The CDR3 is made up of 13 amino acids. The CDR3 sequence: CASSFNALDTQYF. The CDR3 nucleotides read TGTGCCAGCAGCTTTAATGCTTTGGATACGCAGTATTTT.

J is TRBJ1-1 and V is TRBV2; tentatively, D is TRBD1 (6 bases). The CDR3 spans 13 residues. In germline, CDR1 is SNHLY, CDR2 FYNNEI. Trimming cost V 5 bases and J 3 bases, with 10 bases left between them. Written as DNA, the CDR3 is TGTGCCAGCAGTAGGGGGGCAGACACTGAAGCTTTCTTT. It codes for CASSRGADTEAFF. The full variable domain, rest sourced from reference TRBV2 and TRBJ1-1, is EPEVTQTPSHQVTQMGQEVILRCVPISNHLYFYWYRQILGQKVEFLVSFYNNEISEKSEIFDDQFSVERPDGSNFTLKIRSTKLEDSAMYFCASSRGADTEAFFGQGTRLTVV.

CDR3 coding DNA: TGTGCCAGCAGTTACTCGGGTAGCGGGGACATTCAGTACTTC. Encoded protein: CASSYSGSGDIQYF. The chain recombines TRBV6-5 with TRBJ2-4, with 8 positions matching TRBD2. Germline V gives CDR1 MNHEY, CDR2 SVGAGI. The CDR3 is made up of 14 amino acids. V trimming: 0 bases; J trimming: 8 bases; junction bases outside the gene matches: 3.

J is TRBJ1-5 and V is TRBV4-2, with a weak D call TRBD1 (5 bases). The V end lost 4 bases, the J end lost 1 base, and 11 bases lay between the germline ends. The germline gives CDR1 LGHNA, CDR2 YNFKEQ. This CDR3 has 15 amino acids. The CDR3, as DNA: TGTGCCAGCAGCCTAGGCAGGGTAAGCAATCAGCCCCAGCATTTT. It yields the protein CASSLGRVSNQPQHF.

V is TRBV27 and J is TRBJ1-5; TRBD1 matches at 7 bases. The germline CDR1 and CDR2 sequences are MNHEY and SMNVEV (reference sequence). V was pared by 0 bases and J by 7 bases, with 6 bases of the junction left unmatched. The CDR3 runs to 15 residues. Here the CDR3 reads CASSLSWDSPQPQHF. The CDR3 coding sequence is TGTGCCAGCAGTTTATCCTGGGACAGCCCCCAGCCCCAGCATTTT.

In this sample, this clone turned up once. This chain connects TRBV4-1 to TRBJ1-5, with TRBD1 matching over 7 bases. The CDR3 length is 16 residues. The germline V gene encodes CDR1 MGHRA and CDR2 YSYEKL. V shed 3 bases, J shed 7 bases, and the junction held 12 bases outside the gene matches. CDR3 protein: CASSQIKTGEAQPQHF. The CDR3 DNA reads TGCGCCAGCAGCCAGATTAAAACAGGGGAGGCACAGCCCCAGCATTTT.

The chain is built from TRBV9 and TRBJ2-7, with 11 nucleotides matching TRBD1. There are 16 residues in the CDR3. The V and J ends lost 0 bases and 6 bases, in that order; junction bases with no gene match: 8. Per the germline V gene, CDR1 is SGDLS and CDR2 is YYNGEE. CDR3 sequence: CASSVAGTGGTGEQYF. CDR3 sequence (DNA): TGTGCCAGCAGCGTAGCGGGGACAGGGGGGACCGGCGAGCAGTACTTC.

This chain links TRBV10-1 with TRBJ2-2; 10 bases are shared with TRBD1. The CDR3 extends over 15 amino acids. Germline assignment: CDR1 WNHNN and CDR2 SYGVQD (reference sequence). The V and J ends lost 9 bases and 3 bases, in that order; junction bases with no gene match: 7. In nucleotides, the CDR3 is TGCGCCAGTGGGACAGGGGCTACGGACACCGGGGAGCTGTTTTTT. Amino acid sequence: CASGTGATDTGELFF.

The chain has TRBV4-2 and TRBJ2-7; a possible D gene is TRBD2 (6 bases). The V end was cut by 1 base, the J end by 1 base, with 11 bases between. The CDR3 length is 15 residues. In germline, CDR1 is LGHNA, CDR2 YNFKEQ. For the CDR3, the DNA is TGTGCCAGCAGCCAAGTACTAGCTAATTCCTACGAGCAGTACTTC. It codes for CASSQVLANSYEQYF.

The CDR3 sequence is CASSFPTLGGLETEAFF. The DNA of the CDR3 is TGTGCCAGCAGCTTCCCGACCCTGGGAGGCCTAGAGACTGAAGCTTTCTTT. The V gene is TRBV7-9, the J gene TRBJ1-1; D is uncertain. The V gene lost 3 bases and the J gene lost 5 bases, with 22 bases spanning the gap. Germline V gene sequence: CDR1 SEHNR, CDR2 FQNEAQ (reference sequence). CDR3 length: 17 residues.

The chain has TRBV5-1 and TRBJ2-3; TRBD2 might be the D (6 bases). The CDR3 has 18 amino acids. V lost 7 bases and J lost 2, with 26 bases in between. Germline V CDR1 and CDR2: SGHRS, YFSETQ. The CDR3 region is CASWSGPETEGYTDTQYF. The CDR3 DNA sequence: TGCGCCAGCTGGAGCGGGCCTGAGACGGAAGGGTACACAGATACGCAGTATTTT.

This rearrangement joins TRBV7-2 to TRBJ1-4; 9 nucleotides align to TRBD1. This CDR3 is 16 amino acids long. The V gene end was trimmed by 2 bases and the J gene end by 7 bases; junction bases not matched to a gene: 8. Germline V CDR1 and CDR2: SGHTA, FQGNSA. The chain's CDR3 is CASSLRPGTGSEKLFF. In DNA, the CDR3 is TGTGCCAGCAGCTTACGCCCCGGGACAGGGAGTGAAAAACTGTTTTTT.

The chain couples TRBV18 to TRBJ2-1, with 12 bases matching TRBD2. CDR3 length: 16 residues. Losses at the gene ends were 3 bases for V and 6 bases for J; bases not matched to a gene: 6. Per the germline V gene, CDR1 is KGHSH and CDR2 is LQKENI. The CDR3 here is CASSPPGTSGFNEQFF. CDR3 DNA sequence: TGTGCCAGCTCACCCCCCGGGACTAGCGGGTTCAATGAGCAGTTCTTC. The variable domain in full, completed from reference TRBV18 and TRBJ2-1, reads NAGVMQNPRHLVRRRGQEARLRCSPMKGHSHVYWYRQLPEEGLKFMVYLQKENIIDESGMPKERFSAEFPKEGPSILRIQQVVRGDSAAYFCASSPPGTSGFNEQFFGPGTRLTVL.

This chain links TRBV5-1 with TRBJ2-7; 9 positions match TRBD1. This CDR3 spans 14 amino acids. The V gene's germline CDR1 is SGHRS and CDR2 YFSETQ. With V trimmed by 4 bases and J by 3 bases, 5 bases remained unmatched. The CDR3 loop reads CASSNPTGGYEQYF. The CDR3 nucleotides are TGCGCCAGCAGCAACCCGACAGGGGGCTACGAGCAGTACTTC.

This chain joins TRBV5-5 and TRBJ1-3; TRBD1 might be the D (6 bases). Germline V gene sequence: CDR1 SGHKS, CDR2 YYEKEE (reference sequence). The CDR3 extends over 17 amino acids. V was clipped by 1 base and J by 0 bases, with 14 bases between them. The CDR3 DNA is TGTGCCAGCAGCTTGACGGGGACACAAGTCTCTGGAAACACCATATATTTT. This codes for CASSLTGTQVSGNTIYF.

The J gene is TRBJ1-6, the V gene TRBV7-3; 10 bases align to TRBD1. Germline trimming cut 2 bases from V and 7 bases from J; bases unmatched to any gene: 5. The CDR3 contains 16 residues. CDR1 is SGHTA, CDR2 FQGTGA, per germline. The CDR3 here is CASSLGPGQGNSPLHF. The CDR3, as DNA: TGTGCCAGCAGCTTAGGGCCGGGACAGGGGAATTCACCCCTCCACTTT.

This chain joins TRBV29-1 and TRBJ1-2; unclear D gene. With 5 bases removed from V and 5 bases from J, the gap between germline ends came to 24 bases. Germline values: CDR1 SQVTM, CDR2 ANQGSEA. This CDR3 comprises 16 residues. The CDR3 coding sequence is TGCAGCGTTTCTTTTGGTGGCAGCACTCGAGAATATGGCTACACCTTC. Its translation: CSVSFGGSTREYGYTF. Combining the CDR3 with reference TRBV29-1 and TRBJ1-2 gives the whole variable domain SAVISQKPSRDICQRGTSLTIQCQVDSQVTMMFWYRQQPGQSLTLIATANQGSEATYESGFVIDKFPISRPNLTFSTLTVSNMSPEDSSIYLCSVSFGGSTREYGYTFGSGTRLTVV.

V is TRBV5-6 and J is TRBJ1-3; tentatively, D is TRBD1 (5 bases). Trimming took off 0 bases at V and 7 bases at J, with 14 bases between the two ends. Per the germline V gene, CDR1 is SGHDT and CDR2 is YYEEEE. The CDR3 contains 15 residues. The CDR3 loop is CASSLGGRGSNTIYF. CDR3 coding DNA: TGTGCCAGCAGCTTGGGGGGCCGTGGGTCGAACACCATATATTTT.